The rows below give T cell receptor beta chains drawn from one sample of a study of blood T cells in healthy people across ages. Using its own MiXCR run on the 5' RACE reads, TCRdb lists one record per CDR3 protein. Of about 630,000 distinct CDR3 sequences listed, approximately 21% are singletons. Sample: blood. All receptors derive from a man in his 70s in good health. Each CDR3 is given with its conserved first and last residue. A D gene is named only where the DNA matches it firmly. The size entry is marked missing in some rows and otherwise reads once, few, many or a size class.

size	D	J	V	CDR3	DNA
NA	NA	TRBJ2-1	TRBV29-1	CSAQGWNEQFF	TGCAGCGCCCAGGGGTGGAATGAGCAGTTCTTC
NA	TRBD1	TRBJ2-4	TRBV2	CASRVQGAGSKNIQYF	TGTGCCAGCAGGGTACAGGGGGCCGGTTCCAAAAACATTCAGTACTTC
NA	NA	TRBJ2-7	TRBV4-1	CASSQDWSSDYYEQYF	TGCGCCAGCAGCCAAGATTGGAGTAGCGATTACTACGAGCAGTACTTC
NA	TRBD1	TRBJ2-7	TRBV5-6	CASSSHPGQASYEQYF	TGTGCCAGCAGCTCCCACCCTGGACAGGCCTCCTACGAGCAGTACTTC
few	TRBD2	TRBJ2-7	TRBV29-1	CSVAIAGVHEQYF	TGCAGCGTTGCGATAGCGGGAGTTCACGAGCAGTACTTC
many	NA	TRBJ2-2	TRBV24-1	CATSDPGHGNTGELFF	TGTGCCACCAGTGATCCGGGACACGGTAACACCGGGGAGCTGTTTTTT
few	NA	TRBJ2-7	TRBV9	CASSVGEGFNEQYF	TGTGCCAGCAGCGTAGGGGAAGGGTTCAACGAGCAGTACTTC
few	TRBD2	TRBJ2-5	TRBV20-1	CSARSIAGVETQYF	TGCAGTGCTAGATCCATAGCGGGAGTGGAGACCCAGTACTTC
NA	NA	TRBJ2-7	TRBV3-1	CASSQVAALASYEQYF	TGTGCCAGCAGCCAAGTCGCTGCCCTAGCGTCCTACGAGCAGTACTTC
NA	NA	TRBJ1-2	TRBV6-2/TRBV6-3	CASSWDTTNYGYTF	TGTGCCAGCAGTTGGGACACGACAAACTATGGCTACACCTTC
NA	NA	TRBJ2-3	TRBV13	CASSAPGLGTDTQYF	TGTGCCAGCAGCGCCCCGGGACTCGGCACAGATACGCAGTATTTT
NA	NA	TRBJ1-2	TRBV19	CASSLARAASNGYTF	TGTGCCAGTAGTCTTGCCAGGGCAGCTTCCAATGGCTACACCTTC
NA	TRBD2	TRBJ2-1	TRBV3-1	CASSQVYGGSSYNEQFF	TGTGCCAGCAGCCAAGTTTATGGCGGGAGCTCCTACAATGAGCAGTTCTTC
NA	TRBD2	TRBJ2-7	TRBV25-1	CATATGRGIDEQYF	TGTGCCACCGCGACGGGGAGGGGAATCGACGAGCAGTACTTC
few	NA	TRBJ2-5	TRBV3-1	CASSHFSTSRRETQYF	TGTGCCAGCAGCCACTTTTCAACTTCCAGGAGAGAGACCCAGTACTTC
NA	NA	TRBJ2-1	TRBV5-8	CASSLAGSLRNEQFF	TGTGCCAGCAGCTTGGCAGGGTCTCTTAGGAATGAGCAGTTCTTC
NA	NA	TRBJ2-3	TRBV5-6	CASSLFVVRTDTQYF	TGTGCCAGCAGTTTGTTCGTAGTGAGGACAGATACGCAGTATTTT
NA	TRBD2	TRBJ2-7	TRBV5-1	CASSLQTSGRSYEQYF	TGCGCCAGCAGCTTGCAAACTAGCGGGAGATCCTACGAGCAGTACTTC
many	TRBD1	TRBJ2-7	TRBV5-1	CASSPRQGPYEQYF	TGTGCCAGCAGCCCTCGACAGGGTCCCTACGAGCAGTACTTC
few	NA	TRBJ1-6	TRBV27	CASSFSNSPLHF	TGTGCCAGCAGTTTTTCCAATTCACCCCTCCACTTT
few	NA	TRBJ1-1	TRBV7-3	CTSSLGSGTEAFF	TGTACCAGCAGCTTGGGCAGCGGTACTGAAGCTTTCTTT
NA	NA	TRBJ2-3	TRBV10-3	CAISDGTRGPTDTQYF	TGTGCCATCAGTGACGGAACCAGGGGTCCCACAGATACGCAGTATTTT
NA	NA	TRBJ2-1	TRBV4-1	CASSQEVAASYNEQFF	TGCGCCAGCAGCCAAGAAGTAGCGGCCTCCTACAATGAGCAGTTCTTC
NA	NA	TRBJ1-1	TRBV19	CASSISTLNTEAFF	TGTGCCAGTAGTATCAGCACACTGAACACTGAAGCTTTCTTT
few	NA	TRBJ2-7	TRBV11-2	CASSLDRPSPPYEQYF	TGTGCCAGCAGCTTAGATCGGCCGAGTCCCCCCTACGAGCAGTACTTC
NA	NA	TRBJ1-2	TRBV7-2	CASSLPGRGGYTF	TGTGCCAGCAGCCTCCCCGGGCGGGGTGGCTACACCTTC